This passage covers 4 T cell receptor beta chains from one sample sequenced in a study of cytomegalovirus exposure and HLA in healthy donors. The PCR ran on 60 Vbeta and 13 Jbeta primers. Profiled with immunoSEQ multiplex PCR; TCRdb holds only in-frame clones, not every one. The sample comprises about 110,000 clones, roughly 79% of which are singletons, and around 2.2% rests with the top ten. Sequenced sample: PBMCs. The receptors were sampled from a woman aged 25 to 39 in good health and CMV-seronegative.

The CDR3 region is CASSLSTGYNSPLHF. CDR3 bases: TGTGCCAGCAGTTTATCGACAGGGTACAATTCACCCCTCCACTTT. This chain uses TRBV27 with TRBJ1-6, with TRBD1 identical over 7 bases. Germline values: CDR1 MNHEY, CDR2 SMNVEV (reference sequence). V trimming: 0 bases; J trimming: 7 bases; junction bases outside the gene matches: 3. This CDR3 region has 15 residues.

The chain is built from TRBV11-2 and TRBJ2-2, with a possible D match to TRBD2 (6 bases). The germline V gene has CDR1 SGHAT and CDR2 FQNNGV. The germline V and J ends were trimmed by 0 bases and 2 bases, with 7 bases remaining between them. This CDR3 has 15 amino acids. This chain's CDR3 is CASSLEGTNTGELFF. The DNA of the CDR3 is TGTGCCAGCAGCTTAGAAGGGACTAACACCGGGGAGCTGTTTTTT.

This chain links TRBV18 with TRBJ1-2; TRBD1 matches at 7 bases. CDR1 and CDR2 from the germline V gene are KGHSH and LQKENI. V lost 4 bases, J lost 7 bases, and 12 bases stayed unmatched. The CDR3 extends over 15 amino acids. This CDR3 reads CASSLGPRTGGGYTF. Here the CDR3 DNA reads TGTGCCAGCTCACTTGGTCCCCGGACAGGCGGTGGCTACACCTTC.

This clone was counted only a few times. A junction end diverges from the germline sequence, so it may reflect a read error. The chain employs TRBV7-9 and TRBJ2-7; 10 bases match TRBD2. CDR1 is SEHNR, CDR2 FQNEAQ, per germline (reference sequence). This CDR3 comprises 17 residues. CDR3 DNA: TGTTCCAGCAGCTTACGGGGGCTAGCGGGGGTCTCCTACGAGCAGTACTTC. It encodes CSSSLRGLAGVSYEQYF.